This T cell receptor beta chain emerged from a study of identical twins. TCRdb ran MiXCR on the 5' RACE reads and lists one entry per CDR3 protein. The sample records roughly 200,000 distinct CDR3 sequences, 15% being singletons. This clonotype was seen once. What it recognizes is unknown. The CDR3 is 13 amino acids. With 8 bases removed from V and 8 bases from J, the gap between germline ends came to 18 bases. From germline, CDR1 is MNHEY and CDR2 SMNVEV (reference sequence). Study observations and caveats: Fewer insertions marked abundant cord blood beta clonotypes; young adult naive trended weakly, memory not at all.

All donors were healthy, and all were Caucasian. Another study also made use of these data, one on T cells expressing NK-cell markers. That report notes: Source material for TCR beta repertoires consisted of sorted CD3+CD56+NKG2C+, CD3+CD56+NKG2C- and CD3+CD56-NKG2C+ T cells. Over 5 donors carried dominant NKG2C+ clonotypes that made up roughly 1.0-7.5% of their CD8+ T cells.

The source material was CD8+ T cells sorted from blood. The receptor comes from a young woman in good health. The chain links TRBV27 to TRBJ1-2; no firm D call. The CDR3 reads CASPRRERRGYTF. The CDR3 DNA is TGTGCCAGCCCCCGTAGGGAGCGGAGAGGCTACACCTTC.